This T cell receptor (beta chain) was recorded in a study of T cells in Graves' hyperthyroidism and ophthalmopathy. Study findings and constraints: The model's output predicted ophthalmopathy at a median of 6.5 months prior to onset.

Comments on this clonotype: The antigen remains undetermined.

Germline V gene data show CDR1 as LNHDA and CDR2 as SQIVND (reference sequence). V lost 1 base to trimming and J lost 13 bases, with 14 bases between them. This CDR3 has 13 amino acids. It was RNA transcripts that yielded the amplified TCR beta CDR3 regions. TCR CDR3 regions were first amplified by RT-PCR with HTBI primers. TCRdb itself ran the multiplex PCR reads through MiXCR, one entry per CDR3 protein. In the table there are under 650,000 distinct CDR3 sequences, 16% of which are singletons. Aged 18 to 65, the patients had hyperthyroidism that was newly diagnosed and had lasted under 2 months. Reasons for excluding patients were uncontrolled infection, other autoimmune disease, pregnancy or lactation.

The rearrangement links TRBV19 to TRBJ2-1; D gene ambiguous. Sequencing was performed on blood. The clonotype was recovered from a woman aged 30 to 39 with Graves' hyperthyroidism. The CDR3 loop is CASSIAAEYGQFF. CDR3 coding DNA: TGTGCCAGTAGTATAGCCGCGGAGTACGGCCAGTTCTTC.